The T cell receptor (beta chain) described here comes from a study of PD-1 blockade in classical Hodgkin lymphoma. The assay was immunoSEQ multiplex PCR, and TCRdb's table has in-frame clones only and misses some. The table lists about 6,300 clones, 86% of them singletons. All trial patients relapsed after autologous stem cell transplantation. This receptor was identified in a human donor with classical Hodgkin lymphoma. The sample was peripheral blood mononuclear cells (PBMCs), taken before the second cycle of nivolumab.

CDR3 amino acids: CASSPSGLLNSPLHF. In nucleotides, the CDR3 is TGTGCCAGCAGCCCAAGTGGACTTTTGAATTCACCCCTCCACTTT. The J gene is TRBJ1-6, the V gene TRBV14; D is undetermined. Germline V CDR1 and CDR2: SGHDN, FVKESK. The ends were cut back, 4 bases at V and 7 bases at J, with 14 bases in the middle. CDR3 length: 15 residues.